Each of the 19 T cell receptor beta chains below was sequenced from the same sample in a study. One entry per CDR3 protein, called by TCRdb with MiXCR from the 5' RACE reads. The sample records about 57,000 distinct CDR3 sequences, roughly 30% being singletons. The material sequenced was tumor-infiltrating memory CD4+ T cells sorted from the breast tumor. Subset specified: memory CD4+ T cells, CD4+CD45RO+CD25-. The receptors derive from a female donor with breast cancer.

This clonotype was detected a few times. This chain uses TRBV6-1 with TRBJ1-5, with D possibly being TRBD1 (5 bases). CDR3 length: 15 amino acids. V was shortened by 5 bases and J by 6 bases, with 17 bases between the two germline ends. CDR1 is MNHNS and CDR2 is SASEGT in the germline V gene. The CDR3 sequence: CASSQGRQWGQPQHF. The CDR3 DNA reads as TGTGCCAGCAGTCAGGGACGTCAATGGGGTCAGCCCCAGCATTTT.

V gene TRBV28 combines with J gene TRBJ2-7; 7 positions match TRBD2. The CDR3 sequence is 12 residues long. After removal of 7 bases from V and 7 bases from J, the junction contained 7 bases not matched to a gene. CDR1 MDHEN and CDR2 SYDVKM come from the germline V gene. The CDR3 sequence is CASTEGGEEQYF. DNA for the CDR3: TGTGCCAGCACCGAGGGAGGGGAAGAGCAGTACTTC.

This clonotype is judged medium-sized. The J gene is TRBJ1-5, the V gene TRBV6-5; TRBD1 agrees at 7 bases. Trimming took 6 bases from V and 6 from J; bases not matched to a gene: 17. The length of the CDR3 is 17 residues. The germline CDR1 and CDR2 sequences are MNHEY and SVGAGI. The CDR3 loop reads CASSFKWTGGVGQPQHF. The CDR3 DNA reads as TGTGCCAGCAGCTTTAAATGGACAGGAGGAGTGGGTCAGCCCCAGCATTTT.

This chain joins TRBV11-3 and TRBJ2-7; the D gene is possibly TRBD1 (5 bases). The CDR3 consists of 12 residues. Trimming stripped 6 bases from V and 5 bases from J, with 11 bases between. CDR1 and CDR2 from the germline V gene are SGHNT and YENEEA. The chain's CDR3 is CASSSDIHEQYF. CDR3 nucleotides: TGTGCCAGCAGTTCGGACATCCACGAGCAGTACTTC.

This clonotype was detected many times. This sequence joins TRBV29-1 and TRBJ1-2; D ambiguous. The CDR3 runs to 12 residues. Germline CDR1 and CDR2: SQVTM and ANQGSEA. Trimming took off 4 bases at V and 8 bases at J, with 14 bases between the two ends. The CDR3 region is CSVGTADSGYTF. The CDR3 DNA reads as TGCAGCGTTGGAACAGCAGATTCAGGCTACACCTTC.

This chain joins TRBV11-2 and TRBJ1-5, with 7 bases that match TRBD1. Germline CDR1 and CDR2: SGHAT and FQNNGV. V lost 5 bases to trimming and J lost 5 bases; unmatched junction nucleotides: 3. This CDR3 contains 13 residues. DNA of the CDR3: TGTGCCAGCAGCGCCGACAGGGATCAGCCCCAGCATTTT. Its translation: CASSADRDQPQHF.

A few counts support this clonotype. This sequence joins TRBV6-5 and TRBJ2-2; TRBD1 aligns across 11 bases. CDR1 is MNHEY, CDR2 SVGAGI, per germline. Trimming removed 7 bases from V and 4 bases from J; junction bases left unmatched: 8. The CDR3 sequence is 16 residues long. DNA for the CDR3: TGTGCCAGCACCTGGACAGGGGGCGCGGGCACCGGGGAGCTGTTTTTT. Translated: CASTWTGGAGTGELFF.

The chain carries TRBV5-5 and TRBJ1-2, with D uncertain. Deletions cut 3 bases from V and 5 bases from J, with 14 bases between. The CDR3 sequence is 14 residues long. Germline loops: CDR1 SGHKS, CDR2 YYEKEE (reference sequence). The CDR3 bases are TGTGCCAGCAGCTCGCTTGGTGGGTCTTATGGCTACACCTTC. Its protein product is CASSSLGGSYGYTF.

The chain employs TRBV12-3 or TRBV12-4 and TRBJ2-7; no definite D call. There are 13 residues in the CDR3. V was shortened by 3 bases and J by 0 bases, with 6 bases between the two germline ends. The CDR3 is CASSFDRSYEQYF. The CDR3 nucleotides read TGTGCCAGCAGTTTCGACCGCTCCTACGAGCAGTACTTC.

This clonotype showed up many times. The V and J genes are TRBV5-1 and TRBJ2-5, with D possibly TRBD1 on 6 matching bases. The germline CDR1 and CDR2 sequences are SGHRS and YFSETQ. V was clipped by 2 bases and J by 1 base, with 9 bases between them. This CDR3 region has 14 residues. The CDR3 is CASSFQGFQETQYF. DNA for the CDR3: TGCGCCAGCAGCTTCCAGGGGTTCCAAGAGACCCAGTACTTC. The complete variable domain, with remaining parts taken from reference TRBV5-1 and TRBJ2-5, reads KAGVTQTPRYLIKTRGQQVTLSCSPISGHRSVSWYQQTPGQGLQFLFEYFSETQRNKGNFPGRFSGRQFSNSRSEMNVSTLELGDSALYLCASSFQGFQETQYFGPGTRLLVL.

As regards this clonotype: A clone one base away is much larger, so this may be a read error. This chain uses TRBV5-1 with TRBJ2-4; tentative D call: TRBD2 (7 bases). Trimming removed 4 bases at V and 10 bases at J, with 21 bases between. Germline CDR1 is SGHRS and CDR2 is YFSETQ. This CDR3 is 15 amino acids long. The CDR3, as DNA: TGCGCCAGCAGCCCTGGACTAGTGGGAGGGGGAATTCAGTACTTC. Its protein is CASSPGLVGGGIQYF.

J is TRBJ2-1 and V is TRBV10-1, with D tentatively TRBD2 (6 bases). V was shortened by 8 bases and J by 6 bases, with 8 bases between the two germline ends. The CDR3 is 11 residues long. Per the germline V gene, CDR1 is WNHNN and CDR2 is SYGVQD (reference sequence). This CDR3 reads CASGTPNEQFF. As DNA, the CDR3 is TGCGCCAGCGGGACTCCCAATGAGCAGTTCTTC.

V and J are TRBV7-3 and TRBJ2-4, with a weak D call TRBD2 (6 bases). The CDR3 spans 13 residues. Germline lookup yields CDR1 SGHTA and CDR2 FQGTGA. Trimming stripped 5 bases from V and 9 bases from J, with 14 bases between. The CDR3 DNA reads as TGTGCCAGCAGCGCCATGCAGGGAGGCATTCAGTACTTC. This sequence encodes CASSAMQGGIQYF.

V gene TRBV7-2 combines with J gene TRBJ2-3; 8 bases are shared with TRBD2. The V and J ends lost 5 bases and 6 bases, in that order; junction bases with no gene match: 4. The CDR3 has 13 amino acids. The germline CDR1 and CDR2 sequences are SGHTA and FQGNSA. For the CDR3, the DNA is TGTGCCAGCAGCCCGGGACTAGTTGATACGCAGTATTTT. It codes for CASSPGLVDTQYF.

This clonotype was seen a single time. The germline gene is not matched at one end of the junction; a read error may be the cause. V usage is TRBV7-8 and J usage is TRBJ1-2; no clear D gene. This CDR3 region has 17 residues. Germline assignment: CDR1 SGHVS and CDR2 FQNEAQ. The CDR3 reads CASSVAGGQVVSRGYTF. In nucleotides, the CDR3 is TGTGCCAGCAGCGTAGCGGGAGGGCAGGTAGTAAGCAGGGGCTACACCTTC.

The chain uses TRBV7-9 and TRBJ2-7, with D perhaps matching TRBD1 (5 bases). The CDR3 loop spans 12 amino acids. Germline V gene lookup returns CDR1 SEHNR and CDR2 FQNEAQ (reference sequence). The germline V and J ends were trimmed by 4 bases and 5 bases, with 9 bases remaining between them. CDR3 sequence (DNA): TGTGCCAGCAGCTCAGGGATCCACGAGCAGTACTTC. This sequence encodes CASSSGIHEQYF.

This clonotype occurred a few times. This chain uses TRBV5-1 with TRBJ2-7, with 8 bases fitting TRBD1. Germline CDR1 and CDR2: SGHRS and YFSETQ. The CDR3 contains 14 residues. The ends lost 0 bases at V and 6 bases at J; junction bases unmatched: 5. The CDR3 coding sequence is TGCGCCAGCAGCTTGGGACAGGGGACAGTCGAGCAGTACTTC. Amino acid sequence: CASSLGQGTVEQYF.

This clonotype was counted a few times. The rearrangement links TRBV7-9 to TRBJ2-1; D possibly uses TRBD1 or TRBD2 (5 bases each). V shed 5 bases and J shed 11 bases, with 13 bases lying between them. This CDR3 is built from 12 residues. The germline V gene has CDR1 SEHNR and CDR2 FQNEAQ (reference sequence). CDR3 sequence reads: CASSMTPGQQFF. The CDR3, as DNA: TGTGCCAGCAGCATGACCCCGGGACAGCAGTTCTTC.

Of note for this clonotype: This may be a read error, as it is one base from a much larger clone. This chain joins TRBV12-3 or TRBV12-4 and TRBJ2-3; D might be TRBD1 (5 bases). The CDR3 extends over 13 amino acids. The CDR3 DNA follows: TGTGCCAGCAGTTTGACCGTCACAGGTACGCAGTATTTT. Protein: CASSLTVTGTQYF.